This T cell receptor (beta chain) was captured in a study of blood T cell repertoires in COVID-19. Individuals drawn from around 24 US areas were roughly 18 to 95 years old. Up to 2 weeks before entering the study, exposed participants had met a COVID-19 case. Authors' methods: Nucleated cell counts were estimated from reference gene primer amplification. Measured with immunoSEQ multiplex PCR; TCRdb has only the in-frame clones, and not every one. That table supplies the V and J calls and clone size; D and trimming were determined from the DNA. In the table there are approximately 260,000 clones, about 85% of which are singletons. Sequenced material: PBMCs or T cells enriched from blood (not recorded which). This TCR derives from a woman aged 45 to 65 who had been exposed to COVID-19.

CDR3 sequence: CASSDARAEAFF. CDR3 DNA: TGCGCCAGCAGTGACGCCAGGGCTGAAGCTTTCTTT. This rearrangement joins TRBV10-2 to TRBJ1-1; perhaps TRBD1 as D (5 bases). The germline V gene has CDR1 WSHSY and CDR2 SAAADI. The CDR3 contains 12 residues. Trimming took 3 bases from V and 6 from J, leaving 8 bases between them.